This T cell receptor beta chain was found in a study of CD8 T cells in ankylosing spondylitis. The study, taken as a whole, reports: The disease-linked clones had a CD8+ phenotype and low blood frequencies. Some motif variants were previously reported in reactive arthritis synovial fluid and blood. One TCR beta motif, made up of roughly 8 highly homologous variants, appeared characteristic of ankylosing spondylitis blood. Researchers reportedly found disease-linked clones significantly enriched in matched ankylosing spondylitis synovial fluid.

Researchers built TCR beta libraries using quantitative 5'-RACE with molecular barcodes. TCRdb reanalysed the 5' RACE reads using MiXCR and keeps one entry per CDR3 protein. The sample shows more than 400,000 distinct CDR3 sequences, roughly 5.2% of them seen only once. At least ten counts were recorded for this clonotype. Its antigen remains unidentified. Material for sequencing was blood, either unsorted or a sorted T cell fraction (not recorded which). The TCR originated in a male donor with ankylosing spondylitis.

CDR3 in amino acids: CASSFYLDRVNLAFF. CDR3 in DNA: TGTGCCAGCAGCTTCTATCTGGACAGGGTAAATTTGGCTTTCTTT. The chain employs TRBV7-2 and TRBJ1-1; the match to TRBD1 covers 8 bases. Looked up from germline, CDR1 is SGHTA and CDR2 is FQGNSA. The trim removed 3 bases at V and 11 bases at J, leaving 14 bases unmatched. The CDR3 length is 15 residues.